In this sample, the clone carrying this TCR beta chain turned up a few times. Its specificity is unknown. The CDR3 extends over 15 amino acids. With 4 bases removed from V and 1 base from J, the gap between germline ends came to 11 bases. Germline V lookup: CDR1 SGHTA, CDR2 FQGNSA. The sample originates from a study of post-analysis software for immune sequencing data. Notes on the study in general: TRBV segments more frequent in patients than in controls numbered five and included TRBV5-6, TRBV5-1 and TRBV20-1.

Every TCR beta cDNA library bore unique molecular identifiers. T cells numbering about 0.85 to 10 million yielded roughly 0.5 million cDNA molecules. A single record per CDR3 protein comes from TCRdb applying MiXCR to the PCR reads. The data show hundreds of thousands of distinct CDR3 sequences, around 27% seen once. The sequence came from a girl under 18 with multiple sclerosis. Sequenced: blood. V and J are TRBV7-2 and TRBJ1-5, with a weak D call TRBD1 (5 bases). The CDR3, as DNA: TGTGCCAGCAGCTGGGGACTGGGAAGCAATCAGCCCCAGCATTTT. Amino acids: CASSWGLGSNQPQHF.